This paragraph reports one T cell receptor beta chain. This entry comes from a study of CD8 T cells in Susac syndrome. When the RNA was reverse transcribed, random hexamers were used with an input of roughly 0.45 to 1 ug. Amplification of TCR beta CDR3 used immunoSEQ multiplex PCR across 54 Vbeta and 13 Jbeta. MiXCR, run by TCRdb on the immunoSEQ multiplex PCR reads, gives a single entry per CDR3 protein. There are fewer than 150,000 distinct CDR3 sequences in the sample; roughly 96% occur only once, and roughly 0.11% lies in the top ten. In blood CD8+ and CD4+ T cells, TCR beta underwent sequencing. It was negative isolation that provided the CD8+ and CD4+ T cells, whereas TEMRA cells were enriched by FACS. Germline V gene data show CDR1 as MNHNY and CDR2 as SVGAGI (reference sequence). The CDR3 is made up of 15 amino acids. V shed 6 bases, J shed 7 bases, and the junction held 14 bases outside the gene matches.

The specimen was CD4+ T cells from PBMCs. This clonotype was sampled from a human donor in good health. The V and J genes are TRBV6-6 and TRBJ1-2, with 7 positions matching TRBD1. CDR3 coding DNA: TGTGCCAGCAGCTCCCGGACAGGTCTGACTCGTGGCTACACCTTC. It is translated as CASSSRTGLTRGYTF.